A single sample is the source of the 16 T cell receptor beta chains below, sequenced in a study of blood T cells in healthy people across ages. It was with a sample-barcoded 5' primer and a J-beta primer mix that a second PCR of roughly 7 to 12 cycles was run. TCRdb re-called the 5' RACE reads with MiXCR, one entry per CDR3 protein. The sample lists about 1.5 million distinct CDR3 sequences, 35% to 45% occurring once. Sequences were obtained from blood. These receptors were obtained from a woman aged 18-35 years in good health.

Notes on this clonotype: This could be a read error, since a much larger clone is one nucleotide away. The J gene is TRBJ2-7, the V gene TRBV5-1, with 8 bases identical to TRBD2. There are 14 residues in the CDR3. Per germline, CDR1 SGHRS and CDR2 YFSETQ. The CDR3 region has the DNA TGCGCCGGACCGAGACGGGAGGGCAGGTACGAGCGGTACTTC. Translating gives CAGPRREGRYERYF.

This clonotype was recorded a few times. The J gene is TRBJ1-2, the V gene TRBV7-9; TRBD1 matches at 7 bases. V lost 5 bases to trimming and J lost 4 bases; unmatched junction nucleotides: 7. CDR3 length: 14 residues. The germline gives CDR1 SEHNR, CDR2 FQNEAQ (reference sequence). CDR3 DNA: TGTGCCAGCAGCAGGAGACAGGGTTTCTATGGCTACACCTTC. Residues: CASSRRQGFYGYTF. The whole variable domain, filled in from reference TRBV7-9 and TRBJ1-2, reads DTGVSQNPRHKITKRGQNVTFRCDPISEHNRLYWYRQTLGQGPEFLTYFQNEAQLEKSRLLSDRFSAERPKGSFSTLEIQRTEQGDSAMYLCASSRRQGFYGYTFGSGTRLTVV.

This clonotype occurred a few times. This could be a read error, since a much larger clone is one nucleotide away. The chain links TRBV3-1 to TRBJ2-7; the D is unclear. V dropped 2 bases and J dropped 7 bases, with 6 bases sitting between them. Germline loops: CDR1 LGHDT, CDR2 YNNKEL (reference sequence). CDR3 length: 11 residues. The CDR3 spells CASSQYSEQYF. The CDR3 coding sequence is TGTGCCAGCAGCCAATACAGTGAGCAGTACTTC.

This clonotype came up a few times. The chain has TRBV27 and TRBJ1-5; 9 bases are a match to TRBD1. V lost 4 bases and J lost 2; bases outside the gene matches: 6. Germline V gene sequence: CDR1 MNHEY, CDR2 SMNVEV (reference sequence). The CDR3 spans 16 residues. In DNA, the CDR3 is TGTGCCAGCAGTTCTGGGACAGGGTTCGGCAATCAGCCCCAGCATTTT. Residues: CASSSGTGFGNQPQHF.

This CDR3 is CASSLMQSRSSYEQYF. The CDR3 DNA is TGTGCCAGCAGCTTAATGCAGAGCAGAAGCTCCTACGAGCAGTACTTC. The rearrangement uses TRBV11-1 and TRBJ2-7; D is unresolved. The CDR3 consists of 16 residues. V was cut by 2 bases and J by 0 bases, with 14 bases left in between. Germline V lookup: CDR1 SGHAT, CDR2 FQDESV (reference sequence).

The rearrangement joins TRBV6-2 or TRBV6-3 to TRBJ2-1, with D uncertain. V was pared by 4 bases and J by 8 bases, with 6 bases between. The length of the CDR3 is 11 residues. Germline V lookup: CDR1 MNHEY, CDR2 SVGEGT. The CDR3 loop is CASSFPDEQFF. CDR3 in DNA: TGTGCCAGCAGTTTTCCCGATGAGCAGTTCTTC.

This clonotype was seen a handful of times. This sequence joins TRBV27 and TRBJ2-7; 8 bases are shared with TRBD2. Germline assignment: CDR1 MNHEY and CDR2 SMNVEV (reference sequence). This CDR3 comprises 15 residues. J gave up 11 bases and V 5 bases, and 17 bases lay outside the gene matches. CDR3 DNA sequence: TGTGCCAGCAGTGGAAATAGCGGGACAACTCCGGGCGAGTACTTC. This encodes CASSGNSGTTPGEYF.

The genes are TRBV4-3 and TRBJ2-7; TRBD2 agrees at 7 bases. The germline V gene encodes CDR1 LGHNA and CDR2 YSLEER. Trimming at V came to 0 bases and at J to 4 bases, leaving 18 bases not matched to a gene. The CDR3 covers 19 residues. The DNA for the CDR3 is TGCGCCAGCAGCCAAGATTACGGGTCGCGACTAGCCCCGGGGTACGAGCAGTACTTC. Translation: CASSQDYGSRLAPGYEQYF.

The CDR3 sequence is CASSQKGLGNTIYF. DNA of the CDR3: TGCGCCAGCAGCCAAAAGGGGTTGGGAAACACCATATATTTT. V is TRBV4-3 and J is TRBJ1-3, with a possible D match to TRBD1 (5 bases). Trimming left V 2 bases short and J 4 bases short, with 9 bases between. Germline CDR1 is LGHNA and CDR2 is YSLEER. This CDR3 region has 14 residues.

This clonotype was found many times. The CDR3 region is CSVESDYEQYF. The DNA for the CDR3 is TGCAGCGTTGAATCAGACTACGAGCAGTACTTC. This chain connects TRBV29-1 to TRBJ2-7; D gene uncertain. The CDR3 is made up of 11 amino acids. V lost 2 bases to trimming and J lost 3 bases, with 5 bases between them. From germline, CDR1 is SQVTM and CDR2 ANQGSEA.

Of note for this clonotype: This may arise from a read error, as a much more abundant clone is one base away. The rearrangement links TRBV29-1 to TRBJ2-4, with D maybe TRBD1 (6 bases). The DNA end favors TRBJ2-7, so the J call may be wrong. The CDR3 spans 11 residues. The germline CDR1 and CDR2 sequences are SQVTM and ANQGSEA. CDR3 sequence: CSVTQGCEQYF. CDR3 DNA: TGCAGCGTCACACAGGGATGCGAGCAGTACTTC.

This clonotype turned up a few times. The V gene is TRBV2, the J gene TRBJ2-1; D is unclear. CDR3 length: 13 amino acids. Trimming left V 8 bases short and J 9 bases short, with 17 bases between. Germline CDR1 and CDR2: SNHLY and FYNNEI. The CDR3 bases are TGTGCCAGCGGTTTGTCCCCCCCGGGTGAGCAGTTCTTC. It specifies CASGLSPPGEQFF.

The chain employs TRBV10-3 and TRBJ1-1; the D is unclear. Germline CDR1 is ENHRY and CDR2 is SYGVKD. V lost 4 bases to trimming and J lost 0 bases, with 6 bases between them. The CDR3 is 13 residues long. The CDR3 spells CAISGTMNTEAFF. Here the CDR3 DNA reads TGTGCCATCAGTGGAACTATGAACACTGAAGCTTTCTTT.

This chain connects TRBV6-4 to TRBJ1-1; 8 bases are a match to TRBD1. Trimming took 5 bases from V and 4 from J; bases not matched to a gene: 9. Looked up from germline, CDR1 is MRHNA and CDR2 is SNTAGT. The CDR3 spans 15 residues. CDR3 sequence (DNA): TGTGCCAGCAGTTACTGGCAGGGGGCTGGCACTGAAGCTTTCTTT. This translates into CASSYWQGAGTEAFF.

This clonotype has a handful of counts. The chain has TRBV27 and TRBJ2-7; tentatively, D is TRBD2 (7 bases). This CDR3 comprises 16 residues. CDR1 MNHEY and CDR2 SMNVEV come from the germline V gene (reference sequence). Trimming took 7 bases from V and 5 from J, leaving 24 bases between them. The CDR3, as DNA: TGTGCCAGCAACCGACGGGGGGCAGGACCCTATGACGAGCAGTACTTC. Amino acids: CASNRRGAGPYDEQYF.

The CDR3 here is CASSPTGGDNEQFF. In nucleotides, the CDR3 is TGTGCCAGCAGTCCGACAGGGGGGGATAATGAGCAGTTCTTC. V usage is TRBV12-3 or TRBV12-4 and J usage is TRBJ2-1, with 9 bases matching TRBD1. This CDR3 contains 14 residues. J was trimmed by 7 bases and V by 5 bases; bases with no gene match: 6.